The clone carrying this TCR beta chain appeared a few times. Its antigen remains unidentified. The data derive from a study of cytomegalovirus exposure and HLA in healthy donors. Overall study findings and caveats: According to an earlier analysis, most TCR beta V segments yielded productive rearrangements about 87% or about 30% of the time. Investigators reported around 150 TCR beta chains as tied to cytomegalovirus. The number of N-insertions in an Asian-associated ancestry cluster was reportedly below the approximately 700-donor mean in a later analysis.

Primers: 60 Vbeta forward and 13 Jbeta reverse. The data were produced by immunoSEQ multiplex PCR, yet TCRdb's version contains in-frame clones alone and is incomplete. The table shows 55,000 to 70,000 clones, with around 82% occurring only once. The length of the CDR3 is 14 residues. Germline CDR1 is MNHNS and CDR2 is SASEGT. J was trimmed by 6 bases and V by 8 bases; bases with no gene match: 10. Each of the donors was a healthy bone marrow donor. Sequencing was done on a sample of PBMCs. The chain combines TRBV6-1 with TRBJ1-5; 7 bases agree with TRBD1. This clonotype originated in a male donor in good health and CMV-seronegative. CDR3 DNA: TGTGCCAGCGGTCCCCAAGGGGGCCTTCAGCCCCAGCATTTT. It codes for CASGPQGGLQPQHF.